This TCR beta chain was documented in a study of blood T cell repertoires in COVID-19. Sequenced by immunoSEQ multiplex PCR; TCRdb stores in-frame clones only, minus some. This table holds about 180,000 clones, roughly nine tenths found once. The sequence was collected from a man between 18 and 35 years old who had recovered from COVID-19. Source material: peripheral blood.

In nucleotides, the CDR3 is TGTGCCAGCAGTTCGACAGGGATGAACACTGAAGCTTTCTTT. Protein sequence: CASSSTGMNTEAFF. The J gene is TRBJ1-1, the V gene TRBV28; 7 bases line up with TRBD1. Germline V gives CDR1 MDHEN, CDR2 SYDVKM. The ends lost 4 bases at V and 0 bases at J; junction bases unmatched: 2. There are 14 residues in the CDR3.